This entry describes one T cell receptor (beta chain). The antigen is undetermined. These data originate in a study of shared clonotypes between healthy human individuals. Whole-study context: There were three CD4 naive, three CD4 memory, two CD8 naive and one CD8 memory plates per donor. Overall study findings and caveats: Larger estimated richness was generally seen in naive subsets than in memory subsets.

Sequencing was performed with immunoSEQ multiplex PCR; in TCRdb, only in-frame clones are kept and a portion is missing. The table shows around 1,100,000 clones, with 77% occurring only once. Caucasian adults living in Nashville, Tennessee, provided all samples. J gave up 2 bases and V 9 bases, and 10 bases lay outside the gene matches. The CDR3 is made up of 15 amino acids. Germline CDR1 is MDHEN and CDR2 is SYDVKM. The source is a man aged 18 to 30 in good health. Some clones in this sample may be carry-over from other donors' samples. Specimen: memory CD4+ T cells from PBMCs. The subset was: CD45RA-negative fraction. The chain employs TRBV28 and TRBJ1-2, with 9 bases identical to TRBD1. The CDR3 DNA sequence: TGTGCCAGTCTTTCTACCGGGACAGGGAACTATGGCTACACCTTC. Protein sequence: CASLSTGTGNYGYTF.